This TCR beta chain was recorded in a study of molecular identifiers for immune sequencing clone quantification. One entry per CDR3 protein, called by TCRdb with MiXCR from the PCR reads. The repertoire consists of a few hundred thousand distinct CDR3 sequences, with about a quarter occurring once and the leading ten covering about 0.75%. Libraries for naive CD8 T cells, which were made from 20,000 to 1,000,000 sorted cells, drew on 10%, 30% or 50% of the RNA. Study-level findings and limits: Reports indicate spiked Jurkat TCR RNA from one cell could be found among approximately 1 million naive cells. Clones above 20 RNA copies contained over 97% of effector molecules but under 1% of naive ones. With a barcode shared among identical TCR molecules, highly expanded clone sizes could be underestimated.

The length of the CDR3 is 15 residues. V shed 5 bases, J shed 4 bases, and the junction held 9 bases outside the gene matches. This clonotype was seen more than once but under ten times. Its target is unknown. Sequenced: naive CD8+ T cells from blood, with Jurkat cell RNA spiked in. Sample subset: FACS-sorted CD8+CD4-CCR7+CD45RA+ naive T cells. The V gene is TRBV12-3 or TRBV12-4, the J gene TRBJ1-2; 8 bases are a match to TRBD1. The clonotype was recovered from a human donor in good health. Some libraries in this study had Jurkat cell RNA spiked in. The CDR3 loop reads CASSLDRDGAYGYTF. The CDR3 DNA is TGTGCCAGCAGTCTGGACAGGGACGGAGCCTATGGCTACACCTTC.